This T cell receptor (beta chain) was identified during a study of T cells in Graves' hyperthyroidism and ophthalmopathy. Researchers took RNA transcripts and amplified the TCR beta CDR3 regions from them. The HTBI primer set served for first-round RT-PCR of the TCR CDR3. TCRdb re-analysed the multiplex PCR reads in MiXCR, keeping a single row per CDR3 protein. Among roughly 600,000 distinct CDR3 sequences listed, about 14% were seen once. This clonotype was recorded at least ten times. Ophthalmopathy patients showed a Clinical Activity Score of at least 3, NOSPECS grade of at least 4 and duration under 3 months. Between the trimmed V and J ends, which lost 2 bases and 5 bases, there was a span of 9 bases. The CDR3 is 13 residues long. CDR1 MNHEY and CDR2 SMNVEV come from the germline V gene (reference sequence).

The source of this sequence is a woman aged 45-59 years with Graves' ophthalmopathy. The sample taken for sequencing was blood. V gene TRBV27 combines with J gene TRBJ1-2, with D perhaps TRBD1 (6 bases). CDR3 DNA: TGTGCCAGCAGTTTAATGCAGGGGTATGGCTACACCTTC. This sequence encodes CASSLMQGYGYTF.